The following is a TCR beta chain sequence with its context. Its antigen is not known. These data come from a study of CXCR3-negative and CXCR3-positive naive CD8 T cells. Study-level information: Sequencing gave some 130 million TRB reads overall, about 1.5 +/- 0.3 million per library.

The V gene's germline CDR1 is MNHNY and CDR2 SVGAGI (reference sequence). The CDR3 contains 13 residues. Naive CD8+ T cells had a CD45RO-CCR7+CD27+CD95- phenotype. General study points: TRBV-TRBJ usage was similar across naive CXCR3 subsets but distinct in memory cells. More hydrophobic TRB CDR3s occurred in CXCR3-positive than in CXCR3-negative naive cells.

All TRB cDNA libraries came from 5' RACE performed with UMI labels. From its re-call of the 5' RACE reads, TCRdb lists each CDR3 protein once, without DNA. Recorded for this sample: under 90,000 distinct CDR3 sequences. Sequences were obtained from naive CXCR3+ CD8+ T cells from blood. Subset of the sample: CD45RO-CCR7+CD27+CD95- naive CD8+ T cells expressing CXCR3 (TNR3+). The clonotype originates from a human donor in good health. Some clones in this sample may be carry-over from other donors' samples. The chain employs TRBV6-6 and TRBJ1-5; the TCRdb D gene call, TRBD1, has no DNA to confirm it. The CDR3 protein is CASGGQVNQPQHF.